The clone carrying this TCR beta chain was seen a handful of times. Its antigen remains unknown. The data are from a study of T cell responses to AZD1222 COVID-19 vaccine. Profiling relied on immunoSEQ multiplex PCR, and the TCRdb table lists in-frame clones only, not all of them. The sample holds 90,000 to 120,000 clones; approximately 89% are singletons and the top ten take roughly 21%. The study, taken as a whole, reports: Following two doses of AZD1222, Spike-specific TCR breadth and depth rose.

From germline, CDR1 is SGDLS and CDR2 YYNGEE. Unmatched junction bases numbered 3, after V lost 0 bases and J lost 0 bases. The CDR3 totals 15 residues. The sequence was obtained from an adult in good health. The specimen comprised peripheral blood, sampled on day 0 of AZD1222 vaccination. The gene calls are TRBV9 and TRBJ2-7, with 7 nucleotides matching TRBD2. The CDR3 DNA follows: TGTGCCAGCAGCGTAGAGCCTAGCGGCTCCTACGAGCAGTACTTC. This encodes CASSVEPSGSYEQYF.